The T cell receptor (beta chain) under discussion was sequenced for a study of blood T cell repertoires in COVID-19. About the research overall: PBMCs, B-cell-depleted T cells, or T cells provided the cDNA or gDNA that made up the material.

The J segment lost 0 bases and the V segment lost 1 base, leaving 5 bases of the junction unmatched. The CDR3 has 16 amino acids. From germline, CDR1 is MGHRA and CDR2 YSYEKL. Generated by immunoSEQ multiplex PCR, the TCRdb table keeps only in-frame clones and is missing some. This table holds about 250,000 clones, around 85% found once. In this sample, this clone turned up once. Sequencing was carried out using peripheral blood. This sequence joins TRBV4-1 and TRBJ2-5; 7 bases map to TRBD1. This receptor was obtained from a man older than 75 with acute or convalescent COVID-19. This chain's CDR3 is CASSQGLGGHQETQYF. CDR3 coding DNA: TGCGCCAGCAGCCAAGGATTAGGGGGCCACCAAGAGACCCAGTACTTC.